This T cell receptor (beta chain) was profiled in a study of PD-L1 blockade in urothelial cancer. Study context: Blood analysis was done at 3 weeks (second dose) and 6 weeks after treatment began. T cells numbered a median of roughly 150,000 in the blood samples.

This clone was seen a few times. Synthetic TCR analog templates were added to each PCR reaction. Produced via immunoSEQ multiplex PCR; TCRdb's table is partial and in-frame only. The sample consists of tens of thousands of clones, 65% to 85% of them appearing once. Indicated time point: pretreatment peripheral blood. The germline gives CDR1 MNHNS, CDR2 SASEGT. This CDR3 region has 12 residues. Trimming left V 7 bases short and J 5 bases short, with 10 bases between. The TCR was taken from a woman aged 70-85 years with urothelial cancer. The J gene is TRBJ2-3, the V gene TRBV6-1; D is possibly TRBD1 (6 bases). The sequences come from PBMCs, collected around atezolizumab (anti-PD-L1) treatment. Written as DNA, the CDR3 is TGTGCCAGCAATACAGGGTTAGATACGCAGTATTTT. Protein: CASNTGLDTQYF.